These T cell receptor beta chains were read from a single sample in a study of cytomegalovirus exposure and HLA in healthy donors. Clones were read by immunoSEQ multiplex PCR, and TCRdb kept only the in-frame ones, dropping some. The data hold 150,000 to 200,000 clones, with 89% observed a single time. Sequenced: PBMCs. These receptor sequences come from a young woman in good health and CMV-seropositive. The CDR3 runs from the conserved cysteine through the conserved F or W. The D gene is left open where the match is weak. Only some rows state a clone size, as once, few, many or a class for expanded clones.

v_call,clone_size,cdr3_length,d_call,j_call,cdr3_nt,cdr3_aa
TRBV5-4,-,15,-,TRBJ1-1,TGTGCCAGCAGCGACCAGGGATCGCCTCCCACTGAAGCTTTCTTT,CASSDQGSPPTEAFF
TRBV30,few,15,TRBD1,TRBJ2-7,TGTGCCTGGAGCCCTACCGGGACAGGGACTCTCGAGCAGTACTTC,CAWSPTGTGTLEQYF
TRBV7-6,-,15,TRBD1,TRBJ1-2,TGTGCCAGCAGCGCGGGGCATCAGGGGGCAGCTGGCTACACCTTC,CASSAGHQGAAGYTF
TRBV2,-,15,TRBD2,TRBJ2-3,TGTGCCAGCAGCCTAGCGGGAGTATACGCAGATACGCAGTATTTT,CASSLAGVYADTQYF
TRBV5-1,-,14,-,TRBJ2-1,TGCGCCAGCAGCTTGGCAGGGTTAGACAATGAGCAGTTCTTC,CASSLAGLDNEQFF
TRBV9,-,15,TRBD1,TRBJ1-5,TGTGCCAGCAGCGCCTCGACAGGGTCGGGGCAGCCCCAGCATTTT,CASSASTGSGQPQHF
TRBV5-1,-,15,TRBD2,TRBJ2-7,TGCGCCAGCAGCTGGGGGACTAGCGGGGTGGACGAGCAGTACTTC,CASSWGTSGVDEQYF
TRBV2,once,16,TRBD1,TRBJ2-5,TGTGCCAGCAGACCTGGGACAGGGGGATCCCAAGAGACCCAGTACTTC,CASRPGTGGSQETQYF
TRBV27,-,15,TRBD1,TRBJ2-1,TGTGCCAGCAGTTTAGTGACAGGGGTGGGCAATGAGCAGTTCTTC,CASSLVTGVGNEQFF
TRBV11-2,-,15,-,TRBJ1-4,TGTGCCAGCAGCTTAGAAGGCAGGGGTAGTGAAAAACTGTTTTTT,CASSLEGRGSEKLFF